These 23 T cell receptor beta chains share one sample of origin, sequenced in a study of cytomegalovirus exposure and HLA in healthy donors. A multiplex PCR was run with 60 Vbeta primers and 13 Jbeta primers. Produced via immunoSEQ multiplex PCR; TCRdb's table is partial and in-frame only. The sample shows 98,000 or so clones, 10% of them seen only once. Material: PBMCs. The receptors here all came from a man aged 35 to 55 in good health and CMV-seropositive.

This clone was found a few times. The rearrangement uses TRBV28 and TRBJ2-3, with 7 bases lining up with TRBD2. The length of the CDR3 is 16 residues. Germline-derived CDR1 and CDR2 are MDHEN and SYDVKM. The junction had 6 bases not matched to a gene; V was cut back by 1 base and J by 2 bases. This chain's CDR3 is CASSLFMAGVTDTQYF. In DNA, the CDR3 is TGTGCCAGCAGTTTATTTATGGCGGGAGTCACAGATACGCAGTATTTT. Full variable domain (rest looked up from reference TRBV28 and TRBJ2-3): DVKVTQSSRYLVKRTGEKVFLECVQDMDHENMFWYRQDPGLGLRLIYFSYDVKMKEKGDIPEGYSVSREKKERFSLILESASTNQTSMYLCASSLFMAGVTDTQYFGPGTRLTVL.

The V and J genes are TRBV19 and TRBJ2-1, with 8 bases lining up with TRBD1. Germline CDR1 reads LNHDA; CDR2 reads SQIVND (reference sequence). This CDR3 has 14 amino acids. After removal of 4 bases from V and 7 bases from J, the junction contained 6 bases not matched to a gene. Written as DNA, the CDR3 is TGTGCCAGTAGTAAAGGACAGGGTCCGAATGAGCAGTTCTTC. Protein sequence: CASSKGQGPNEQFF.

V is TRBV7-9 and J is TRBJ2-1; 8 bases align to TRBD2. The CDR3 totals 17 residues. CDR1 and CDR2 (germline): SEHNR, FQNEAQ (reference sequence). The J segment lost 6 bases and the V segment lost 5 bases, leaving 15 bases of the junction unmatched. CDR3 in DNA: TGTGCCAGCAGCCGCCTCCCGATCGGGAGGGTCTCCAATGAGCAGTTCTTC. Translation: CASSRLPIGRVSNEQFF.

This clone was picked up a small number of times. The V call is TRBV30, the J call TRBJ2-1; 7 nucleotides agree with TRBD2. The CDR3 runs to 11 residues. V gave up 7 bases and J gave up 8 bases; unmatched junction bases: 5. Germline-derived CDR1 and CDR2 are GTSNPN and SVGIG (reference sequence). The CDR3: CASNREDEQFF. CDR3 in DNA: TGTGCCTCGAACCGGGAGGATGAGCAGTTCTTC.

In its sample, this clone was seen a few times. The chain has TRBV13 and TRBJ2-2; unclear D gene. CDR1 and CDR2 (germline): PRHDT, FYEKMQ (reference sequence). V dropped 1 base and J dropped 4 bases, with 4 bases sitting between them. The CDR3 extends over 13 amino acids. The CDR3 sequence: CASSLVSTGELFF. Written as DNA, the CDR3 is TGTGCCAGCAGCTTAGTCAGCACCGGGGAGCTGTTTTTT.

The J gene is TRBJ2-7, the V gene TRBV30; a weak D match, TRBD1 (5 bases). The germline V gene encodes CDR1 GTSNPN and CDR2 SVGIG (reference sequence). This CDR3 spans 13 amino acids. Trimming shortened V by 1 base and J by 3 bases, and 10 bases separated the two germline ends. As DNA, the CDR3 is TGTGCCTGGAGTGAGGCAGGGAACTACGAGCAGTACTTC. Translation: CAWSEAGNYEQYF.

This clone was seen only once. J is TRBJ1-1 and V is TRBV6-5; 7 bases line up with TRBD1. CDR3 size: 15 residues. With V trimmed by 8 bases and J by 3 bases, 12 bases remained unmatched. Germline V lookup: CDR1 MNHEY, CDR2 SVGAGI. CDR3 sequence: CASGKPGTEDTEAFF. The DNA of the CDR3 is TGTGCCAGCGGGAAACCCGGGACAGAAGACACTGAAGCTTTCTTT.

The sample holds a few counts of this clone. The sample has other DNA sequences that encode this CDR3 too. The chain couples TRBV27 to TRBJ2-5; maybe TRBD1 (5 bases). The length of the CDR3 is 14 residues. Germline loops: CDR1 MNHEY, CDR2 SMNVEV (reference sequence). Trimming took off 2 bases at V and 4 bases at J, with 11 bases between the two ends. The CDR3 DNA follows: TGTGCCAGCAGTTTAAGTAGGGGATCAGAGACCCAGTACTTC. Its protein product is CASSLSRGSETQYF.

V gene TRBV10-3 combines with J gene TRBJ1-2; 8 positions match TRBD1. V shed 0 bases and J 5 bases; nucleotides not matched to a gene: 11. The CDR3 runs to 17 residues. CDR1 is ENHRY and CDR2 is SYGVKD in the germline V gene. CDR3: CAISESFPGTGDYGYTF. The DNA for the CDR3 is TGTGCCATCAGTGAGTCTTTTCCCGGGACAGGAGATTATGGCTACACCTTC.

This clone was counted a few times. The chain is built from TRBV5-8 and TRBJ2-2; 11 positions agree with TRBD1. V was clipped by 5 bases and J by 5 bases; unmatched bases: 5. This CDR3 is built from 15 residues. Germline loops: CDR1 SGHTS, CDR2 YDEGEE. In DNA form, the CDR3 reads TGTGCCAGCAGTTTCGGACAGGGGGCGACCGGGGAGCTGTTTTTT. The encoded protein is CASSFGQGATGELFF.

The rearrangement links TRBV6-6 to TRBJ2-7, with 7 bases lining up with TRBD2. CDR1 and CDR2 (germline): MNHNY, SVGAGI (reference sequence). This CDR3 spans 15 amino acids. V shed 0 bases, J shed 6 bases, and the junction held 8 bases outside the gene matches. In nucleotides, the CDR3 is TGTGCCAGCAGTTACTCGAATCCAGCGGGAAGCGAGCAGTACTTC. This sequence encodes CASSYSNPAGSEQYF.

Points on this clone: The sample holds other DNA sequences that translate to the same CDR3. The CDR3 sequence: CASSYSTGSGANVLTF. CDR3 sequence (DNA): TGTGCCAGCAGTTACTCGACAGGGTCCGGGGCCAACGTCCTGACTTTC. This chain connects TRBV6-5 to TRBJ2-6, with 7 bases that match TRBD1. V lost 0 bases and J lost 4; bases outside the gene matches: 3. The CDR3 loop spans 16 amino acids. Germline V CDR1 and CDR2: MNHEY, SVGAGI.

This clone was seen more than once but under ten times. The chain links TRBV6-1 to TRBJ2-1; TRBD2 matches at 7 bases. CDR1 is MNHNS and CDR2 is SASEGT in the germline V gene. Trimming at V came to 7 bases and at J to 9 bases, leaving 12 bases not matched to a gene. This CDR3 is built from 14 residues. The CDR3 protein is CASTQTSPLPEQFF. DNA of the CDR3: TGTGCCAGCACTCAGACTAGCCCATTACCTGAGCAGTTCTTC.

This clone was seen more than once but under ten times. The chain uses TRBV5-1 and TRBJ2-1; 7 positions agree with TRBD2. The CDR3 consists of 16 residues. Germline CDR1 and CDR2: SGHRS and YFSETQ. The ends lost 5 bases at V and 2 bases at J; junction bases unmatched: 10. The CDR3 DNA reads as TGCGCCAGCAGGGGGAGCGGGGTGAGCACCTACAATGAGCAGTTCTTC. It translates to CASRGSGVSTYNEQFF.

This clone was picked up a small number of times. The chain combines TRBV6-5 with TRBJ1-5, with D possibly being TRBD1 (6 bases). The CDR3 covers 15 residues. V gave up 0 bases and J gave up 6 bases, with 12 bases separating them. Germline V gene sequence: CDR1 MNHEY, CDR2 SVGAGI. The CDR3 nucleotides are TGTGCCAGCAGTTACTCTCAGGGGAATCTTCAGCCCCAGCATTTT. Amino acid sequence: CASSYSQGNLQPQHF.

Here the CDR3 reads CASSLSWEQYF. The CDR3 DNA reads as TGTGCCAGCAGCTTGAGTTGGGAGCAGTACTTC. This chain uses TRBV11-2 with TRBJ2-7; D gene ambiguous. Trimming cost V 3 bases and J 7 bases, with 7 bases left between them. Germline CDR1 and CDR2: SGHAT and FQNNGV. This CDR3 region has 11 residues.

There are a few counts of this clone. This chain joins TRBV13 and TRBJ1-1, with 7 nucleotides matching TRBD1. The J segment lost 11 bases and the V segment lost 0 bases, leaving 6 bases of the junction unmatched. CDR1 PRHDT and CDR2 FYEKMQ come from the germline V gene (reference sequence). The CDR3 loop spans 13 amino acids. CDR3 in DNA: TGTGCCAGCAGCTTAGGGTTGGACAGGCGGGCTTTCTTT. Its protein product is CASSLGLDRRAFF.

This chain uses TRBV6-5 with TRBJ2-1; tentatively, D is TRBD2 (7 bases). The V gene's germline CDR1 is MNHEY and CDR2 SVGAGI. This CDR3 spans 15 amino acids. V gave up 2 bases and J gave up 9 bases, with 17 bases separating them. CDR3 amino acids: CASSYQKRGGAEQFF. CDR3 DNA: TGTGCCAGCAGTTACCAGAAGCGTGGGGGGGCTGAGCAGTTCTTC.

This clone was detected a few times. The J gene is TRBJ1-4, the V gene TRBV5-1, with D possibly TRBD1 on 5 matching bases. V shed 6 bases and J shed 8 bases, with 20 bases lying between them. Germline V gene data show CDR1 as SGHRS and CDR2 as YFSETQ. This CDR3 spans 15 amino acids. The DNA for the CDR3 is TGCGCCAGCACCCAAACGGGGGAGCATCAGGAAAAACTGTTTTTT. It is translated as CASTQTGEHQEKLFF.

The V gene is TRBV4-3, the J gene TRBJ2-5; 7 bases agree with TRBD2. Germline loops: CDR1 LGHNA, CDR2 YSLEER. This CDR3 comprises 18 residues. V shed 0 bases, J shed 3 bases, and the junction held 13 bases outside the gene matches. CDR3 sequence (DNA): TGCGCCAGCAGCCAAGAGGTGGGCGGGAGCGGGATAGAAGAGACCCAGTACTTC. Translated: CASSQEVGGSGIEETQYF.

The chain has TRBV7-2 and TRBJ2-7; 11 bases fit TRBD1. J was trimmed by 4 bases and V by 5 bases; bases with no gene match: 10. This CDR3 has 16 amino acids. Germline V lookup: CDR1 SGHTA, CDR2 FQGNSA. The CDR3 here is CASSPVRTGGIYEQYF. The CDR3 region has the DNA TGTGCCAGCAGCCCGGTCCGGACAGGGGGCATTTACGAGCAGTACTTC. Drawing the rest from reference TRBV7-2 and TRBJ2-7, the complete variable domain is GAGVSQSPSNKVTEKGKDVELRCDPISGHTALYWYRQSLGQGLEFLIYFQGNSAPDKSGLPSDRFSAERTGGSVSTLTIQRTQQEDSAVYLCASSPVRTGGIYEQYFGPGTRLTVT.

A few counts support this clone. The chain combines TRBV5-8 with TRBJ2-7; 9 bases match TRBD2. V gave up 4 bases and J gave up 4 bases; unmatched junction bases: 3. The CDR3 is made up of 13 amino acids. The germline V gene encodes CDR1 SGHTS and CDR2 YDEGEE. CDR3 amino acids: CASSRAGGYEQYF. The CDR3 DNA is TGTGCCAGCAGCAGAGCGGGAGGATACGAGCAGTACTTC.

Only a few counts were recorded for this clone. The chain combines TRBV5-5 with TRBJ2-7; 7 bases line up with TRBD1. The CDR3 has 14 residues. Germline values: CDR1 SGHKS, CDR2 YYEKEE (reference sequence). After removal of 4 bases from V and 5 bases from J, the junction contained 9 bases not matched to a gene. The CDR3 DNA is TGTGCCAGCAGCATCCTCCAGGGGGTCAACGAGCAGTACTTC. Translation gives CASSILQGVNEQYF.